Presented here are 27 T cell receptor beta chains from one specimen sequenced in a study of T cell responses to AZD1222 COVID-19 vaccine. Libraries were prepared by immunoSEQ multiplex PCR; TCRdb keeps only in-frame clonotypes and omits some of them. Counted here are around 150,000 clones, over 75% occurring once; the ten biggest clones make up about 4.5%. Sequencing used peripheral blood, obtained 28 days after the second AZD1222 dose. These receptor sequences come from an adult who received the AZD1222 COVID-19 vaccine.

The CDR3 sequence: CASSARGSGHNEQFF. The CDR3 DNA follows: TGTGCCAGCAGCGCCAGGGGTAGCGGCCACAATGAGCAGTTCTTC. This sequence joins TRBV7-9 and TRBJ2-1; TRBD1 or TRBD2 may be the D gene (6 bases each). The V gene lost 5 bases and the J gene lost 5 bases, with 16 bases spanning the gap. The CDR3 spans 15 residues. From germline, CDR1 is SEHNR and CDR2 FQNEAQ (reference sequence).

J is TRBJ1-4 and V is TRBV7-8; 7 bases align to TRBD1. The CDR3 has 16 amino acids. The trim removed 2 bases at V and 4 bases at J, leaving 7 bases unmatched. Looked up from germline, CDR1 is SGHVS and CDR2 is FQNEAQ. The chain's CDR3 is CASSLPTGLGNEKLFF. The CDR3 DNA reads as TGTGCCAGCAGCTTACCGACAGGGCTGGGTAATGAAAAACTGTTTTTT.

V is TRBV27 and J is TRBJ1-5, with D perhaps matching TRBD1 (5 bases). Per germline, CDR1 MNHEY and CDR2 SMNVEV (reference sequence). Trimming took off 7 bases at V and 4 bases at J, with 26 bases between the two ends. The CDR3 sequence is 18 residues long. CDR3 coding DNA: TGTGCCAGCACTTCTCGGTCGGGGGAGGCGGCACGGAATCAGCCCCAGCATTTT. Amino acid sequence: CASTSRSGEAARNQPQHF.

Comment on this clone: A much bigger clone sits one base away, suggesting this may be a read error. Other DNA sequences from this sample encode an identical CDR3 as well. J is TRBJ2-7 and V is TRBV19; D unresolved. This CDR3 has 11 amino acids. Germline assignment: CDR1 LNHDA and CDR2 SQIVND (reference sequence). V lost 3 bases and J 3 bases, leaving 3 bases between the germline ends. The CDR3 nucleotides read TGTGCCAGTAGTATGGGCTACGAGCAGTACTTC. Protein product: CASSMGYEQYF.

V usage is TRBV7-9 and J usage is TRBJ2-5, with 7 bases fitting TRBD2. V gave up 0 bases and J gave up 2 bases; unmatched junction bases: 0. CDR3 length: 14 amino acids. Germline V lookup: CDR1 SEHNR, CDR2 FQNEAQ (reference sequence). In DNA, the CDR3 is TGTGCCAGCAGCTTAGCGGGGGGGCAAGAGACCCAGTACTTC. Its translation is CASSLAGGQETQYF.

This clone occurred once. The chain has TRBV6-1 and TRBJ1-5, with no clear D. The CDR3 contains 14 residues. V dropped 1 base and J dropped 4 bases, with 8 bases sitting between them. Germline V CDR1 and CDR2: MNHNS, SASEGT. The CDR3 here is CASSEGPRNQPQHF. The CDR3 DNA reads as TGTGCCAGCAGTGAAGGACCTAGAAATCAGCCCCAGCATTTT.

CDR3 residues: CASSLRDSNQPQHF. For the CDR3, the DNA is TGTGCCAGTAGCCTTAGGGATAGCAATCAGCCCCAGCATTTT. The rearrangement links TRBV6-5 to TRBJ1-5, with D hard to call. The V gene's germline CDR1 is MNHEY and CDR2 SVGAGI. Trimming took 9 bases from V and 0 from J, leaving 12 bases between them. The CDR3 totals 14 residues.

The chain carries TRBV5-1 and TRBJ2-1; 10 bases fit TRBD2. The V segment lost 4 bases and the J segment 8 bases; nucleotides outside the gene matches: 12. The CDR3 loop spans 16 amino acids. Per the germline V gene, CDR1 is SGHRS and CDR2 is YFSETQ. As DNA, the CDR3 is TGCGCCAGCAGCACCAAACTAGCGGGGATTCGGGATGAGCAGTTCTTC. This sequence encodes CASSTKLAGIRDEQFF.

V is TRBV4-3 and J is TRBJ1-6; D may be TRBD1 (6 bases). Germline V lookup: CDR1 LGHNA, CDR2 YSLEER. This CDR3 has 16 amino acids. V was pared by 0 bases and J by 3 bases, with 9 bases between. CDR3 region: CASSQEGAIYNSPLHF. The DNA of the CDR3 is TGCGCCAGCAGCCAAGAGGGGGCGATCTATAATTCACCCCTCCACTTT.

V is TRBV4-1 and J is TRBJ1-2, with 7 nucleotides matching TRBD1. Germline CDR1 reads MGHRA; CDR2 reads YSYEKL. The junction had 11 bases not matched to a gene; V was cut back by 6 bases and J by 4 bases. The CDR3 consists of 15 residues. CDR3 coding DNA: TGCGCCAGCAGTCAACCGGGACAGAAGCCCTATGGCTACACCTTC. This translates into CASSQPGQKPYGYTF.

J is TRBJ1-2 and V is TRBV6-1, with unresolved D. The V and J ends lost 3 bases and 8 bases respectively, with 13 bases between them. The CDR3 runs to 13 residues. Germline V lookup: CDR1 MNHNS, CDR2 SASEGT. CDR3: CASSDGLREGYTF. Written as DNA, the CDR3 is TGTGCCAGCAGTGACGGGCTAAGGGAAGGCTACACCTTC.

V usage is TRBV5-6 and J usage is TRBJ2-3; D is perhaps TRBD1 (6 bases). This CDR3 contains 18 residues. Trimming shortened V by 6 bases and J by 1 base, and 24 bases separated the two germline ends. The germline V gene encodes CDR1 SGHDT and CDR2 YYEEEE. DNA for the CDR3: TGTGCCAGCATCCCCCGGGTCCTACAGGGATTGCGCACAGATACGCAGTATTTT. Its protein is CASIPRVLQGLRTDTQYF.

This rearrangement joins TRBV5-1 to TRBJ2-5; D perhaps matches TRBD2 (7 bases). The CDR3 extends over 16 amino acids. Trimming took 5 bases from V and 3 from J, leaving 20 bases between them. CDR1 is SGHRS, CDR2 YFSETQ, per germline. The CDR3 protein is CASRLSGGDMEETQYF. The CDR3 bases are TGCGCCAGCAGGCTCTCGGGGGGCGATATGGAAGAGACCCAGTACTTC.

J is TRBJ1-2 and V is TRBV5-6; 11 bases agree with TRBD1. V gave up 2 bases and J gave up 4 bases; unmatched junction bases: 4. The germline V gene encodes CDR1 SGHDT and CDR2 YYEEEE. This CDR3 comprises 15 residues. This CDR3 reads CASSFMDRGPYGYTF. DNA for the CDR3: TGTGCCAGCAGCTTTATGGACAGGGGGCCCTATGGCTACACCTTC.

The genes are TRBV10-3 and TRBJ1-2; D gene uncertain. This CDR3 is built from 16 residues. In germline, CDR1 is ENHRY, CDR2 SYGVKD. V lost 4 bases, J lost 3 bases, and 18 bases lay in between. CDR3 nucleotides: TGTGCCATCAGTGTCGAACTTGAAAGAAGAGACTATGGCTACACCTTC. Its translation: CAISVELERRDYGYTF.

With regard to this clone: Sequence at one end of the junction differs from germline and may be a read error. This chain joins TRBV4-1 and TRBJ1-1; D is possibly TRBD1 (6 bases). Per the germline V gene, CDR1 is MGHRA and CDR2 is YSYEKL. The CDR3 consists of 12 residues. CDR3 sequence reads: CASNQGNAEAFF. The CDR3 coding sequence is TGCGCCAGCAACCAGGGGAACGCTGAAGCTTTCTTT.

This clone was counted only a few times. The chain couples TRBV5-1 to TRBJ2-3; TRBD2 matches at 14 bases. The CDR3 is 15 residues long. CDR1 and CDR2 (germline): SGHRS, YFSETQ. The J segment lost 6 bases and the V segment lost 7 bases, leaving 7 bases of the junction unmatched. The CDR3 here is CASRTSGGMSDTQYF. The CDR3 nucleotides are TGCGCCAGCCGGACTAGCGGGGGGATGTCGGATACGCAGTATTTT.

The rearrangement links TRBV7-2 to TRBJ1-5; D is uncertain. Germline V gene lookup returns CDR1 SGHTA and CDR2 FQGNSA. The ends were cut back, 4 bases at V and 4 bases at J, with 8 bases in the middle. The CDR3 is 13 amino acids. The CDR3 is CASSWGTNQPQHF. CDR3 nucleotides: TGTGCCAGCAGCTGGGGAACGAATCAGCCCCAGCATTTT.

The chain carries TRBV5-5 and TRBJ2-3; no clear D. Germline assignment: CDR1 SGHKS and CDR2 YYEKEE (reference sequence). V lost 0 bases, J lost 3 bases, and 14 bases lay in between. The CDR3 extends over 16 amino acids. CDR3 nucleotides: TGTGCCAGCAGCTTGGGCCCTATAACGCGGACAGATACGCAGTATTTT. Translation gives CASSLGPITRTDTQYF.

This clone was picked up a small number of times. The chain recombines TRBV30 with TRBJ1-2; D gene uncertain. The CDR3 loop spans 11 amino acids. Germline V gene lookup returns CDR1 GTSNPN and CDR2 SVGIG (reference sequence). Trimming pared 6 bases from V and 4 bases from J, leaving 9 bases between. CDR3 amino acids: CACRVSYGYTF. DNA for the CDR3: TGTGCCTGCCGGGTTAGCTATGGCTACACCTTC.

This clone was seen only a few times. The genes are TRBV4-3 and TRBJ2-2; D possibly corresponds to TRBD1 (5 bases). Trimming stripped 1 base from V and 6 bases from J, with 15 bases between. The length of the CDR3 is 16 residues. The germline V gene has CDR1 LGHNA and CDR2 YSLEER. The CDR3 DNA is TGCGCCAGCAGCCAAGCGGCAGGGTTGGATGCCGGGGAGCTGTTTTTT. Encoded protein: CASSQAAGLDAGELFF.

The chain combines TRBV11-2 with TRBJ1-6, with TRBD1 as a possible D gene (6 bases). The CDR3 spans 15 residues. Germline V lookup: CDR1 SGHAT, CDR2 FQNNGV. Trimming took off 3 bases at V and 13 bases at J, with 19 bases between the two ends. CDR3 sequence: CASSFNRDTFAPLHF. CDR3 DNA sequence: TGTGCCAGCAGCTTTAACAGGGACACTTTTGCGCCCCTCCACTTT.

V gene TRBV29-1 combines with J gene TRBJ1-2, with TRBD1 matching 8 bases. The CDR3 spans 15 residues. V lost 7 bases, J lost 6 bases, and 16 bases stayed unmatched. The V gene's germline CDR1 is SQVTM and CDR2 ANQGSEA. The CDR3, as DNA: TGCAGCGCGGACCCAAACATCGGACAGGGAGATGGCTACACCTTC. Protein product: CSADPNIGQGDGYTF.

The V call is TRBV6-2 or TRBV6-3, the J call TRBJ2-5; TRBD2 might be the D (6 bases). Looked up from germline, CDR1 is MNHEY and CDR2 is SVGEGT. The ends were cut back, 0 bases at V and 1 base at J, with 6 bases in the middle. The length of the CDR3 is 14 residues. The CDR3 DNA is TGTGCCAGCAGTTACTCGCGGGGCCAAGAGACCCAGTACTTC. This translates into CASSYSRGQETQYF.

The chain employs TRBV14 and TRBJ1-4; no firm D call. V was pared by 4 bases and J by 7 bases, with 13 bases between. The germline CDR1 and CDR2 sequences are SGHDN and FVKESK. CDR3 size: 14 residues. The CDR3 loop is CASSPATQSEKLFF. The DNA for the CDR3 is TGTGCCAGCAGCCCCGCGACCCAGAGTGAAAAACTGTTTTTT.

The chain combines TRBV5-4 with TRBJ2-1, with D hard to call. Looked up from germline, CDR1 is SGHNT and CDR2 is YYREEE (reference sequence). This CDR3 has 13 residues. The V end lost 2 bases, the J end lost 12 bases, and 15 bases lay between the germline ends. As DNA, the CDR3 is TGTGCCAGCAGCTTTTATGGGGTCCTGCGGCAGTTCTTC. The encoded protein is CASSFYGVLRQFF.

The genes are TRBV5-5 and TRBJ1-3, with D maybe TRBD1 (6 bases). V dropped 3 bases and J dropped 4 bases, with 20 bases sitting between them. Germline assignment: CDR1 SGHKS and CDR2 YYEKEE (reference sequence). CDR3 length: 17 residues. The CDR3 loop is CASSSRGVRDLGNTIYF. The CDR3 DNA reads TGTGCCAGCAGCTCGAGGGGGGTTAGGGACCTCGGAAACACCATATATTTT.